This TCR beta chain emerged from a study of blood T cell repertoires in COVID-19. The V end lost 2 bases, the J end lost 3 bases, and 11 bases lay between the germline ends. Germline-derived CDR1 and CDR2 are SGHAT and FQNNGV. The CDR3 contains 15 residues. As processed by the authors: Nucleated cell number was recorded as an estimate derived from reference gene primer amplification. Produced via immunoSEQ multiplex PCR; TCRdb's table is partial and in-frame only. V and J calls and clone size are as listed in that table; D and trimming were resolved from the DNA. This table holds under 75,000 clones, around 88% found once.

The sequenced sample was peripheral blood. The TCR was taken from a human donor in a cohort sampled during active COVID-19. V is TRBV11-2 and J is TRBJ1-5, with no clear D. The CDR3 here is CASSLMGSLNQPQHF. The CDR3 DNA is TGTGCCAGCAGCTTAATGGGCAGTCTCAATCAGCCCCAGCATTTT.